This T cell receptor (beta chain) was captured in a study of shared clonotypes between healthy human individuals (dated by TCRdb to about 2020). General notes on the study: A couple of women and three men aged 18 to 49 years were included in the cohort. Per donor, three plates each were used for CD4 naive and CD4 memory, two for CD8 naive, and one for CD8 memory. To estimate repertoire size and how much clonotypes are shared between individuals, the study performed deep sequencing of blood TCR repertoires from a handful of healthy adults. Libraries were prepared and TCR repertoires were sequenced by different laboratories using diverse techniques, in order to increase sequencing depth and limit assay-specific biases. Per donor, leukapheresis produced somewhere between about 0.9 and 10 billion PBMCs. Summary of the overall study and its limitations: Sampling was restricted to blood, and TCR repertoires in tissue are likely to differ from TCR repertoires in blood. Higher generation probabilities were observed for clonotypes shared by all four sorted-subset donors than for non-shared clonotypes. Incomplete sequencing was indicated by rarefaction of sorted-subset datasets, despite the large sequencing depth. The genetic and exposure-history diversity represented was limited by the small number of donors. When several donors were compared, the shared fraction of clonotypes was roughly 4.8% for naive CD4, roughly 3.3% for naive CD8, 2.3% for memory CD4, and 0.4% for memory CD8. Naive subsets generally had larger estimated clonotype richness than memory subsets. Based on pairwise subsampling, the degree of clonotype sharing among donors was expected to be affected by sequencing depth.

As to this clone: No cognate antigen has been identified for it. It has no much larger one-base neighbor in the sample; base qualities were not kept.

CD8 naive samples were CD45RO-negative cells positively selected for CCR7, giving a CD45RA+CCR7+ population that excluded TemRA cells. Donors were healthy HIV-negative adults with no recently reported acute infections or vaccinations. Only Caucasian adults living in Nashville, Tennessee, USA were represented among the donors. Blood was collected by leukapheresis, and PBMCs were isolated by Ficoll-Histopaque density gradient centrifugation and then cryopreserved in liquid nitrogen vapor phase. Purity and quantity of every magnetically sorted T cell population were checked by analytical flow cytometry. Each sorted fraction had its genomic DNA isolated and then quantified by UV absorbance on a Nanodrop 2000c. TCR CDR3 regions were amplified from genomic DNA by multiplex PCR using the deep immunoSEQ assay. Extracted genomic DNA from each cell subset was spread evenly across all wells of several immunoSEQ 96-well plates, with each plate serving as a replicate. Each replicate PCR for sorted subsets received around 0.2 ug genomic DNA, equal to tens of thousands of T cell genomes. Purified libraries were quantified with a Qubit 3.0 fluorometer, sized on a Bioanalyzer 2100, and re-quantified with the KAPA Library Quantification kit. A separate single-read 150-cycle Illumina NextSeq 550 flow cell was used to sequence each immunoSEQ 96-well plate. In the original analysis: Because the immunoSEQ output held only junctional sequences and lacked quality scores, the filtering could not match the filtering applied to full-length reads. To assign V/J genes and CDR3, sequences were annotated against IMGT germline references using PyIR, a Python wrapper for IgBLAST v1.9. Reads were removed for weak V/J assignments (E-value above 1e-6), missing CDR3, stop codons, out-of-frame junctions, or ambiguous translated residues. A V3J clonotype was defined by an identical inferred V gene, J gene, and CDR3 amino acid sequence. The percentage overlap between two repertoires was calculated by dividing the number of shared unique clonotypes by the size of the smaller repertoire. Three approaches were used to assess repertoire richness: RTK rarefaction, the Chao1 estimator, and Recon v2.1 estimates of unobserved clonotypes. OLGA was used to compute generation probabilities for all TCRbeta clonotypes that the gDNA method yielded from several donors. The source is immuneACCESS, and TCRdb retained only in-frame sequences with V and J called. Part of the clones is not carried over; for the studies checked, unresolved V genes explain less than half of this, and the remainder is unexplained. That table gives V, J and clone size, and the DNA gave D and trimming. The sample includes approximately 650,000 clones, with less than 97% observed a single time. The ten largest clones add up to roughly 0.1% of the sample.

Compared with germline, V lacks 0 bases and J lacks 3 bases; bases without a gene match: 7. The CDR3, from cysteine to phenylalanine, totals 17 residues. The retained sequence is limited to the CDR3, 51 bases, with the frame set at the first base. CDR1 and CDR2 (MNHEY, SMNVEV) derive from the germline V gene (reference sequence). Sample: naive CD8+ T cells sorted from blood. The sample's cell subset or site label, in plain terms: CD45RA+CCR7+. The chain employs TRBV27 and TRBJ2-2; a stretch of 7 junction bases matches TRBD2. The sequence came from a woman between 25 and 40 years old in good health. The sequenced DNA is TGTGCCAGCAGTTTATCGGTTGGGCTAGCGGACACCGGGGAGCTGTTTTTT. The translation is CASSLSVGLADTGELFF.